This entry is about one TCR beta chain. Its antigen is unidentified. The sequence runs out 3 residues before the end of the CDR3; the remainder is reconstructed from the germline J gene. The entry originates in a study of T cells in women clearing cervical HPV infection. Turning to the study itself: Cases: HPV16-related CIN3 or worse on histology, 2 invasive cancers.

Study-level results: Timing of associations relative to infection is unclear; T-cell subsets were not isolated. TRBV6-7 abundance was lower in cases than controls (approximately 0.11% versus 0.16%).

MY09/MY11 PCR detected cervical HPV DNA; dot-blot assigned genotypes. With 3 bases removed from V and 4 bases from J, the gap between germline ends came to 18 bases. From germline, CDR1 is SGHNT and CDR2 YYREEE (reference sequence). This CDR3 contains 16 residues. Clones were sequenced by immunoSEQ multiplex PCR, and TCRdb holds only the in-frame ones, with some missing. The clone table shows around 25,000 clones, with the ten largest holding 11%. The sequence derives from a woman between 18 and 70 years old with a cervical HPV16 infection that either progressed to CIN3+ or cleared (not recorded which). The rearrangement joins TRBV5-4 to TRBJ2-3, with D possibly TRBD2 on 6 matching bases. The sequenced material came from blood buffy coat. CDR3 sequence: CASSSGTRIVSDTQYF. Partial CDR3 DNA: TGTGCCAGCAGCTCCGGGACTCGTATCGTCTCAGATACG.